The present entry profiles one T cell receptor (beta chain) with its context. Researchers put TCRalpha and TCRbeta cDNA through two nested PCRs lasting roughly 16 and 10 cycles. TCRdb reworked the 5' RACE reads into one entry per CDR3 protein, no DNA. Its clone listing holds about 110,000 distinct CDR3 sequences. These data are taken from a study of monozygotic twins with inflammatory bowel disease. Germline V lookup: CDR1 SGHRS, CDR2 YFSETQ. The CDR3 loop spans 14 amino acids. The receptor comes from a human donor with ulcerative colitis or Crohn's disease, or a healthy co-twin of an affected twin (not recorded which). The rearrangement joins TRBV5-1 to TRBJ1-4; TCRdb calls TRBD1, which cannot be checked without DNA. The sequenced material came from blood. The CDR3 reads CASSLGDSIEKLFF.